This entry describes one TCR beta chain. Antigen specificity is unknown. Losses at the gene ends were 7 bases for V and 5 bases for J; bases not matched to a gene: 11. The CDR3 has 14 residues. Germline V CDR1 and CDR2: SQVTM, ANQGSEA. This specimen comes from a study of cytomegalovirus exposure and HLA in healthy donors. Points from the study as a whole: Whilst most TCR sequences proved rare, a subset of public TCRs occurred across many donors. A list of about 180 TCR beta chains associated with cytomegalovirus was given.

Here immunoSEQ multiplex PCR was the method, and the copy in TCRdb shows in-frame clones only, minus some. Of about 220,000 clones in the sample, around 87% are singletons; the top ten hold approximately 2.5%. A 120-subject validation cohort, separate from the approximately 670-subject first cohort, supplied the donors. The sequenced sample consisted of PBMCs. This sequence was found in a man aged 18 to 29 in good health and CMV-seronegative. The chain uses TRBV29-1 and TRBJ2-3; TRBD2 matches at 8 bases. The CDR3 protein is CSASRGGLKDTQYF. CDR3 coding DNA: TGCAGCGCCTCCCGGGGGGGCCTTAAAGATACGCAGTATTTT.